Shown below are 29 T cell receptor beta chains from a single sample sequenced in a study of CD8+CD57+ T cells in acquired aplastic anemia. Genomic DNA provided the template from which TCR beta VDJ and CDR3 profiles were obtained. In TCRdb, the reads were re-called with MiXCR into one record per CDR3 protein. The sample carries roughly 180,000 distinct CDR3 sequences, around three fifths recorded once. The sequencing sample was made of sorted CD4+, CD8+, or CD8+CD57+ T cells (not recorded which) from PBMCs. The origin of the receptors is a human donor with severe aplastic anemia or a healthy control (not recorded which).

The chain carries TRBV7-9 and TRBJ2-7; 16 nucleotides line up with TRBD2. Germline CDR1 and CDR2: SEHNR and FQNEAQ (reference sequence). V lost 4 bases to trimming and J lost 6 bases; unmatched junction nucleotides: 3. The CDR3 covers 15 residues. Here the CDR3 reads CASSSGLAGGREQYF. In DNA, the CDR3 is TGTGCCAGCAGCTCGGGACTAGCGGGGGGGCGCGAGCAGTACTTC.

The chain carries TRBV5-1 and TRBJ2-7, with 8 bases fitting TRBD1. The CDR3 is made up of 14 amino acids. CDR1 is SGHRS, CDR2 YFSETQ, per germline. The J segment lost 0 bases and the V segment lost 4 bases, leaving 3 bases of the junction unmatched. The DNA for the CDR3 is TGCGCCAGCAGCCAGGGGGCAGGCTCCTACGAGCAGTACTTC. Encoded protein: CASSQGAGSYEQYF.

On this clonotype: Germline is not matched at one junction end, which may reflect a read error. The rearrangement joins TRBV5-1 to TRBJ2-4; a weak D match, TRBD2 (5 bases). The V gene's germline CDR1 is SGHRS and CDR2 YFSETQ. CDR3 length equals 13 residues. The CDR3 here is CASSLFGENIQYF. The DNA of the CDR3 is TGTGCCAGCAGCTTATTCGGGGAAAACATTCAGTACTTC.

In DNA, the CDR3 is TGTGCCAGCAGCCACTATCTTGGACAGGGTGGAGAGACCCAGTACTTC. Translated, it gives CASSHYLGQGGETQYF. This sequence joins TRBV7-9 and TRBJ2-5; 8 bases align to TRBD1. The J segment lost 4 bases and the V segment lost 5 bases, leaving 12 bases of the junction unmatched. The V gene's germline CDR1 is SEHNR and CDR2 FQNEAQ (reference sequence). The CDR3 contains 16 residues.

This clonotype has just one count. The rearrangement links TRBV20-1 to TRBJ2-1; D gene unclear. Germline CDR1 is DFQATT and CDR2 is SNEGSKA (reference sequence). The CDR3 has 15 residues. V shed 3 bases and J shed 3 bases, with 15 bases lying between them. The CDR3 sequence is CSASLGSLNYNEQFF. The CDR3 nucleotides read TGCAGTGCTAGTCTCGGGTCTCTCAACTACAATGAGCAGTTCTTC.

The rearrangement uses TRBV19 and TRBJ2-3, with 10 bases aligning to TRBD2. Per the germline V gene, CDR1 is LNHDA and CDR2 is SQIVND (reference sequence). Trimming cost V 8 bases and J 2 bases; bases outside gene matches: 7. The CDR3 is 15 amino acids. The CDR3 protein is CASLAGEQVTDTQYF. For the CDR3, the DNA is TGTGCCAGTCTAGCGGGGGAGCAGGTCACAGATACGCAGTATTTT.

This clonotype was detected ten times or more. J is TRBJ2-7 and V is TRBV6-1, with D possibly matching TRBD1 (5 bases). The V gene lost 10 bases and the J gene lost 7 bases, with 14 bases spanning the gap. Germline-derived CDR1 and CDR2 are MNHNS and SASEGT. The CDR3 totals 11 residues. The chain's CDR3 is CATTPGPEQYF. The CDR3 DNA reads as TGTGCCACAACACCAGGGCCAGAGCAGTACTTC.

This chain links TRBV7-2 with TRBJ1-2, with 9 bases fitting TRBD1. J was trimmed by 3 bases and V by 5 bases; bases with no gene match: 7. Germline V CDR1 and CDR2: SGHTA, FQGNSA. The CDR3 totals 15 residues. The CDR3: CASSPGTGMHYGYTF. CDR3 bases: TGTGCCAGCAGCCCCGGGACAGGGATGCACTATGGCTACACCTTC.

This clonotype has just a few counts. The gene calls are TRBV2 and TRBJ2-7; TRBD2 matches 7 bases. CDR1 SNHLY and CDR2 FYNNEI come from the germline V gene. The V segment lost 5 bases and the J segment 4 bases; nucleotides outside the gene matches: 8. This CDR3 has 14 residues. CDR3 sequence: CASSSLGGGYEQYF. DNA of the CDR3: TGTGCCAGCAGTTCCCTGGGCGGGGGTTACGAGCAGTACTTC.

CDR3 sequence reads: CASSEGLAGTLGETQYF. CDR3 nucleotide sequence: TGTGCCAGCAGTGAAGGGCTAGCGGGAACGCTTGGAGAGACCCAGTACTTC. The chain joins TRBV2 to TRBJ2-5; 9 bases line up with TRBD2. V was clipped by 1 base and J by 4 bases; unmatched bases: 10. Germline CDR1 SNHLY, CDR2 FYNNEI. This CDR3 spans 17 amino acids.

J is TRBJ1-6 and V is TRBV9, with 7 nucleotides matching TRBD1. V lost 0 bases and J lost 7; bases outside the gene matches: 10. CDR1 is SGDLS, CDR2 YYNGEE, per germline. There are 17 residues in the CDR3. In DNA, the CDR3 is TGTGCCAGCAGCGTAGCTGACAGGGCAAGGGTAAATTCACCCCTCCACTTT. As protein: CASSVADRARVNSPLHF.

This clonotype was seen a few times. The CDR3 is CASSFQVTGGQYF. For the CDR3, the DNA is TGTGCCAGCAGTTTCCAAGTAACGGGCGGGCAGTACTTC. The chain uses TRBV27 and TRBJ2-7; D remains unclear. V dropped 3 bases and J dropped 9 bases, with 15 bases sitting between them. Germline CDR1 is MNHEY and CDR2 is SMNVEV (reference sequence). The CDR3 is 13 residues long.

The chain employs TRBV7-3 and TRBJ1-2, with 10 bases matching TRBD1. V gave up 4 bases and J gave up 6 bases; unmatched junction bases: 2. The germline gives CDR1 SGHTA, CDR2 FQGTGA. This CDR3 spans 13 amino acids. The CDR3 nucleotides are TGTGCCAGCAGCTGGGGACAGGGGCATGGCTACACCTTC. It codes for CASSWGQGHGYTF.

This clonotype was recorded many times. The CDR3 sequence is CASSYLGLPSYEQYF. The CDR3 DNA sequence: TGTGCCAGCAGTTACTTAGGGCTTCCCTCCTACGAGCAGTACTTC. The genes are TRBV6-6 and TRBJ2-7; no clear D gene. Germline CDR1 reads MNHNY; CDR2 reads SVGAGI (reference sequence). V was shortened by 1 base and J by 0 bases, with 10 bases between the two germline ends. The CDR3 has 15 amino acids.

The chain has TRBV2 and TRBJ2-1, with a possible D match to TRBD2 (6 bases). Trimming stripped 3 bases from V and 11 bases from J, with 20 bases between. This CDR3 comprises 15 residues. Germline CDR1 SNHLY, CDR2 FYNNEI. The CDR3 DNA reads TGTGCCAGCAGTGAGACGCAGGGACTTAGGGATCAGCAGTTCTTC. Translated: CASSETQGLRDQQFF.

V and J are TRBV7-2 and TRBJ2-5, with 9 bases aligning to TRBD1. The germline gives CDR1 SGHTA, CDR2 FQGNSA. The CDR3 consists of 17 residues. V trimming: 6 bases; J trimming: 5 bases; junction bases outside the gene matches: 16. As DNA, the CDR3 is TGTGCCAGCAGATCCGGGACAGGGTTCCCTGAGTGGGAGACCCAGTACTTC. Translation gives CASRSGTGFPEWETQYF.

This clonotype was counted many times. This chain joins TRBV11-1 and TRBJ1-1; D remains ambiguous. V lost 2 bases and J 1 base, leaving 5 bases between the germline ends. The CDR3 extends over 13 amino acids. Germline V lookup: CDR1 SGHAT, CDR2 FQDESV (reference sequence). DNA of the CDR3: TGTGCCAGCAGCTTATGGGGGAACACTGAAGCTTTCTTT. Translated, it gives CASSLWGNTEAFF. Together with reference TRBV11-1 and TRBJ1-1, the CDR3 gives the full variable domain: EAEVAQSPRYKITEKSQAVAFWCDPISGHATLYWYRQILGQGPELLVQFQDESVVDDSQLPKDRFSAERLKGVDSTLKIQPAELGDSAMYLCASSLWGNTEAFFGQGTRLTVV.

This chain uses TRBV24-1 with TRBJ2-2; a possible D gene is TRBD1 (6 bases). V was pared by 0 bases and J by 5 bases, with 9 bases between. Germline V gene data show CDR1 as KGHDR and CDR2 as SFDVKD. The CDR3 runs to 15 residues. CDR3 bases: TGTGCCACCAGTGATTTGTCACAGGGAACCGGGGAGCTGTTTTTT. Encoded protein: CATSDLSQGTGELFF.

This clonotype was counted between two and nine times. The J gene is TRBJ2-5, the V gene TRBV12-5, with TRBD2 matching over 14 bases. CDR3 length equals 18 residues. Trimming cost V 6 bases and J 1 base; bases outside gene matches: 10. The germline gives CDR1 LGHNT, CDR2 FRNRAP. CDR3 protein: CASGPRLAGGPGQETQYF. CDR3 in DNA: TGTGCTAGTGGACCCAGACTAGCGGGGGGGCCGGGCCAAGAGACCCAGTACTTC.

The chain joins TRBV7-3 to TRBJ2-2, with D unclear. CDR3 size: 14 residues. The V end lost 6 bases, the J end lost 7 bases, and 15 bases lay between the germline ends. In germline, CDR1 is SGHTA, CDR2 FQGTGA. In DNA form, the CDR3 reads TGTGCCAGCAGTAAGGAAGCTGTAGACGGGGAGCTGTTTTTT. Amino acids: CASSKEAVDGELFF.

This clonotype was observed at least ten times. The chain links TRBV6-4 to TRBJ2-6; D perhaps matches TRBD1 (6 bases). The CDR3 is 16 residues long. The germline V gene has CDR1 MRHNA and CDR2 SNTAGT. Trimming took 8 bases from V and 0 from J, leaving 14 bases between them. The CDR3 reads CASARTGSSGANVLTF. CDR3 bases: TGTGCCAGCGCCCGCACAGGGAGCTCTGGGGCCAACGTCCTGACTTTC.

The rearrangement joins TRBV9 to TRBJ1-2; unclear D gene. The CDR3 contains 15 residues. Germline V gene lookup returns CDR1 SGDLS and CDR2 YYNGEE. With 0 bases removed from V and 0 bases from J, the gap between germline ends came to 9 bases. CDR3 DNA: TGTGCCAGCAGCGTAGGCGGCGGGTCTAACTATGGCTACACCTTC. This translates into CASSVGGGSNYGYTF.

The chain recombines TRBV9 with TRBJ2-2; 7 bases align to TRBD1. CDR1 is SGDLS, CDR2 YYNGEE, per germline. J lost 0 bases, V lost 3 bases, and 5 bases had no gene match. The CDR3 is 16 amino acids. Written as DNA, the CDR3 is TGTGCCAGCAGCGACTGGACAGGTTCGAACACCGGGGAGCTGTTTTTT. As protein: CASSDWTGSNTGELFF. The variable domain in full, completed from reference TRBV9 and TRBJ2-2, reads DSGVTQTPKHLITATGQRVTLRCSPRSGDLSVYWYQQSLDQGLQFLIQYYNGEERAKGNILERFSAQQFPDLHSELNLSSLELGDSALYFCASSDWTGSNTGELFFGEGSRLTVL.

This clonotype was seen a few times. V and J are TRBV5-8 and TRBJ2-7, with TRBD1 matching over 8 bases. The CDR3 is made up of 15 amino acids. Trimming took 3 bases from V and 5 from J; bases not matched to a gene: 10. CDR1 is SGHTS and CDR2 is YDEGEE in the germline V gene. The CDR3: CASSSPGQAGNEQYF. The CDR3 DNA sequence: TGTGCCAGCAGCTCCCCGGGACAGGCTGGCAACGAGCAGTACTTC. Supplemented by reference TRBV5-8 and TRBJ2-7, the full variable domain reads EAGVTQSPTHLIKTRGQQATLRCSPISGHTSVYWYQQALGLGLQFLLWYDEGEERNRGNFPPRFSGRQFPNYSSELNVNALELEDSALYLCASSSPGQAGNEQYFGPGTRLTVT.

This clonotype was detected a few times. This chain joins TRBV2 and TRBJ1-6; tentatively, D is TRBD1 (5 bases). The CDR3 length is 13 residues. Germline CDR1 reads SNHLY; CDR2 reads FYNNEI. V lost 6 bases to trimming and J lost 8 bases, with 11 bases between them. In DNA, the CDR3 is TGTGCCAGCAGGCATCTAGGGGATTCACCCCTCCACTTT. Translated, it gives CASRHLGDSPLHF.

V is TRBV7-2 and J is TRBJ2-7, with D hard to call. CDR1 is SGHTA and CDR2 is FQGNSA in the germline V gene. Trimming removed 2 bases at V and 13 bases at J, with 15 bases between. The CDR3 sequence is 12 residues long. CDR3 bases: TGTGCCAGCAGCTTATACGTGGGCAGAGTATACTTC. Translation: CASSLYVGRVYF.

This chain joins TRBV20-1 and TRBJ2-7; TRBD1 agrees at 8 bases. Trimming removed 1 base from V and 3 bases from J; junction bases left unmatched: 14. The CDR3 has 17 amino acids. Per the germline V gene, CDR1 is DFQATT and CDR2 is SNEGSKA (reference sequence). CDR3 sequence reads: CSARGYTQGAPIYEQYF. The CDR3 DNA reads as TGCAGTGCTAGAGGATATACCCAGGGGGCCCCCATCTACGAGCAGTACTTC.

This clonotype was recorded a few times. This CDR3 is CASSVKRDRVPLCPDQETQYF. The CDR3 DNA reads as TGTGCCAGCAGCGTAAAGCGGGACAGGGTTCCCTTGTGTCCTGACCAAGAGACCCAGTACTTC. The J gene is TRBJ2-5, the V gene TRBV9, with 9 nucleotides matching TRBD1. The trim removed 1 base at V and 0 bases at J, leaving 19 bases unmatched. The germline V gene encodes CDR1 SGDLS and CDR2 YYNGEE. CDR3 length: 21 amino acids.

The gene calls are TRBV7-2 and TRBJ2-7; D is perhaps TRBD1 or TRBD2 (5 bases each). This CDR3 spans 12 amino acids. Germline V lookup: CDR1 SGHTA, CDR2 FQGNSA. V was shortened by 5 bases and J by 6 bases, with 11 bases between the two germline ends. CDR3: CASSHRGREQYF. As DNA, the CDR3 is TGTGCCAGCAGCCACCGGGGCCGCGAGCAGTACTTC. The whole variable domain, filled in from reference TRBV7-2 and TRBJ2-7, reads GAGVSQSPSNKVTEKGKDVELRCDPISGHTALYWYRQSLGQGLEFLIYFQGNSAPDKSGLPSDRFSAERTGGSVSTLTIQRTQQEDSAVYLCASSHRGREQYFGPGTRLTVT.